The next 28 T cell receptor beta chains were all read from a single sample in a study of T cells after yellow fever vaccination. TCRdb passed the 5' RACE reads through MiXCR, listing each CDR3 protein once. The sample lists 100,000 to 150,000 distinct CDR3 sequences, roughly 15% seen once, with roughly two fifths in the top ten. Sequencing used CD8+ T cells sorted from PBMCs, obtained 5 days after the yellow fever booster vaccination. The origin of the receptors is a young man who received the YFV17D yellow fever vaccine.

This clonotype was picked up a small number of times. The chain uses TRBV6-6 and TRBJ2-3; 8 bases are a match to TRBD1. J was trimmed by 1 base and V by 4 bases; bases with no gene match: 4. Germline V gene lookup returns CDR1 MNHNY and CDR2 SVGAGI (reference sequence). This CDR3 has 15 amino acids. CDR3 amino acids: CASSSRGLGTDTQYF. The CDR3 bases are TGTGCCAGCAGTTCCAGGGGGCTCGGCACAGATACGCAGTATTTT.

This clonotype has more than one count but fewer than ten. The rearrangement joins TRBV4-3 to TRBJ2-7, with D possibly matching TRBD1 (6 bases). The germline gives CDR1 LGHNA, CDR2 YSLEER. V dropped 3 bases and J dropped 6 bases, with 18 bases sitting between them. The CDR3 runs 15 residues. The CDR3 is CASSQIQGFLVEQYV. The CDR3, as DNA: TGCGCCAGCAGCCAGATACAGGGATTCCTGGTCGAGCAGTACGTC.

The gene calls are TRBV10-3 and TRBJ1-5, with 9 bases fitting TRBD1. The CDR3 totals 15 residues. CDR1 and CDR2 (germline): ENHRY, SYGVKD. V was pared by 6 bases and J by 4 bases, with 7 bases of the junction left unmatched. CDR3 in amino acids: CAISQTGGDNQPQHF. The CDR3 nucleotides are TGTGCCATCAGCCAGACAGGGGGGGATAATCAGCCCCAGCATTTT.

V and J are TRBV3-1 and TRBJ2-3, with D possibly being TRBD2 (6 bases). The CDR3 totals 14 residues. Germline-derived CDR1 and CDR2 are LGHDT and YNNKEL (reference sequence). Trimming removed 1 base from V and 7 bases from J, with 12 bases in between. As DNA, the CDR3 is TGTGCCAGCAGCCAAGTGCTAGCGTCGAATACGCAGTATTTT. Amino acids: CASSQVLASNTQYF.

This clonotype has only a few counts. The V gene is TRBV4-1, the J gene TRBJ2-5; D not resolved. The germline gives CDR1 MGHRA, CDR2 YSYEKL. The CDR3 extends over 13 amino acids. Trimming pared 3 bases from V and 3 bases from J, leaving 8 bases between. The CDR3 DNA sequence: TGCGCCAGCAGCCACCCTCGGGAAGAGACCCAGTACTTC. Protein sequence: CASSHPREETQYF.

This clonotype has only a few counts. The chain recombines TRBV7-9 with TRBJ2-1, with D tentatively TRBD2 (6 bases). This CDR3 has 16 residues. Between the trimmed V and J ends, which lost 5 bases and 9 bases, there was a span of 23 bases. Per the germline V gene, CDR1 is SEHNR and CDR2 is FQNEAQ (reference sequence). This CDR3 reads CASSPPGGLHTTEQFF. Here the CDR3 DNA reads TGTGCCAGCAGCCCCCCGGGTGGACTACATACGACTGAGCAGTTCTTC.

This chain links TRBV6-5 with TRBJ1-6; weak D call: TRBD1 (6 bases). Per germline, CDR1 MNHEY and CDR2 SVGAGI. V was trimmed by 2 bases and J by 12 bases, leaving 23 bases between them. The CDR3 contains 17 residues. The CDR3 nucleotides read TGTGCCAGCAGTTACGAGGCCCGGGACACCCTTCCGAGACCCCTCCACTTT. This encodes CASSYEARDTLPRPLHF.

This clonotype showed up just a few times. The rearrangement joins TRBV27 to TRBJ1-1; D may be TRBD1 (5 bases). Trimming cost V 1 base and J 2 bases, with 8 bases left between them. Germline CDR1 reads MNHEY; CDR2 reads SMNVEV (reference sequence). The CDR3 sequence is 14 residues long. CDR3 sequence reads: CASSLLGTNTEAFF. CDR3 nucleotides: TGTGCCAGCAGTTTATTGGGGACCAACACTGAAGCTTTCTTT.

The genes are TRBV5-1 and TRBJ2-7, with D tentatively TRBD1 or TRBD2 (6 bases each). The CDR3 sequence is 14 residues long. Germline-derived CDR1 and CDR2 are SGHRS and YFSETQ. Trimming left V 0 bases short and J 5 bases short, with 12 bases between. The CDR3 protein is CASSLGRGADEQYF. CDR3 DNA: TGCGCCAGCAGCTTGGGTAGGGGGGCGGACGAGCAGTACTTC. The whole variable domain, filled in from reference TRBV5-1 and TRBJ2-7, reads KAGVTQTPRYLIKTRGQQVTLSCSPISGHRSVSWYQQTPGQGLQFLFEYFSETQRNKGNFPGRFSGRQFSNSRSEMNVSTLELGDSALYLCASSLGRGADEQYFGPGTRLTVT.

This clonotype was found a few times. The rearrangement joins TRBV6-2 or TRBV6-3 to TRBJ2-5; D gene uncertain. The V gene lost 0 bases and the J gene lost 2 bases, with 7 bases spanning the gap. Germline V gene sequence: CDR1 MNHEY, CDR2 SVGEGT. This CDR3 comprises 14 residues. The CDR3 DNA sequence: TGTGCCAGCAGTTACTCCTTCGGTCAAGAGACCCAGTACTTC. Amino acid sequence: CASSYSFGQETQYF.

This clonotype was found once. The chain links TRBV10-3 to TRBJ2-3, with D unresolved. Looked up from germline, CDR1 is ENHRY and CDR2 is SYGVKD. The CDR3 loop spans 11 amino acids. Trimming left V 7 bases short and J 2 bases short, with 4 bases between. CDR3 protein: CAIIDTDTQYF. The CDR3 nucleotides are TGTGCCATCATTGACACAGATACGCAGTATTTT.

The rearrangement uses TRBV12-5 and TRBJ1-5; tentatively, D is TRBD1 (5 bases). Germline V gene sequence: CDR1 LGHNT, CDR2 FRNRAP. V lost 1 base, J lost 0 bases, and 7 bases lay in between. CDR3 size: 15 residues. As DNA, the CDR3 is TGTGCTAGTGGTTTGGACAGGAATAGCAATCAGCCCCAGCATTTT. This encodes CASGLDRNSNQPQHF.

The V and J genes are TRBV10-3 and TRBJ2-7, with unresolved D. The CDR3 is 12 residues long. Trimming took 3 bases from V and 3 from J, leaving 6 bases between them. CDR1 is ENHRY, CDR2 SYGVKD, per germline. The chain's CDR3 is CAISESDYEQYV. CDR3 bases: TGTGCCATCAGTGAATCAGACTACGAGCAGTACGTC.

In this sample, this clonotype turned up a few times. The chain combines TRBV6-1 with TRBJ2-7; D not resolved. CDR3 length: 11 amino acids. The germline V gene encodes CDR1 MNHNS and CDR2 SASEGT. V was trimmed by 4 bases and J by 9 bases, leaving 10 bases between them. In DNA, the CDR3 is TGTGCCAGCAGTGTGCTTCGGGTGCAGTACTTC. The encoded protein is CASSVLRVQYF.

The CDR3 bases are TGCGCCAGCAGCCACTCGATACGACAGGGAAGCTCCTACGAGCAGTACTTC. It specifies CASSHSIRQGSSYEQYF. This rearrangement joins TRBV4-1 to TRBJ2-7, with 7 bases lining up with TRBD1. The V and J ends lost 3 bases and 0 bases, in that order; junction bases with no gene match: 11. In germline, CDR1 is MGHRA, CDR2 YSYEKL. There are 17 residues in the CDR3.

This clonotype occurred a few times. The CDR3 coding sequence is TGTGCCAGCAGTTTTGGGACTAGGAACACTGAAGCTTTCTTT. It translates to CASSFGTRNTEAFF. The J gene is TRBJ1-1, the V gene TRBV12-3 or TRBV12-4; D possibly corresponds to TRBD1 (5 bases). The CDR3 consists of 14 residues. V lost 3 bases and J lost 1, with 9 bases in between.

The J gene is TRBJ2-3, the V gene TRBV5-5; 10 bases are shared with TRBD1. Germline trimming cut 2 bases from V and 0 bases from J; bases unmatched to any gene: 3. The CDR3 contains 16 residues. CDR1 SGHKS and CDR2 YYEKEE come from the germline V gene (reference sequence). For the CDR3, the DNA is TGTGCCAGCAGCTTACCGGGACAGGGGAGCACAGATACGCAGTATTTT. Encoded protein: CASSLPGQGSTDTQYF.

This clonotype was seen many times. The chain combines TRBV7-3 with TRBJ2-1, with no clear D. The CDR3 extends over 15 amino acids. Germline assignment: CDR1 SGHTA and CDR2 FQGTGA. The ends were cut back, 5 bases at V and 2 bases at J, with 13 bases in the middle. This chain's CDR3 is CASSQEGSAYNEQFF. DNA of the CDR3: TGTGCCAGCAGCCAAGAAGGTTCAGCCTACAATGAGCAGTTCTTC.

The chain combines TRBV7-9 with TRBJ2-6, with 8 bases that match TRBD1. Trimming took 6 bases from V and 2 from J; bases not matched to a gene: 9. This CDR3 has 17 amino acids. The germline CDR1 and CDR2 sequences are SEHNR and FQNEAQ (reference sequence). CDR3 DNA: TGTGCCAGCAGAAGGACAGGGCAGGGGGCTGGGGCCAACGTCCTGACTTTC. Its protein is CASRRTGQGAGANVLTF.

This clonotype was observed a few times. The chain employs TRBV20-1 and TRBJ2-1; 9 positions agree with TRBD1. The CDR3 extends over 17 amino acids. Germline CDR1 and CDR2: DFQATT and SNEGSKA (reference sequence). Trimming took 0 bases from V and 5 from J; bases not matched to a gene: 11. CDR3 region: CSARDQRDRDYNNEQFF. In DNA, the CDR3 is TGCAGTGCTAGAGATCAGAGGGACAGGGATTATAACAATGAGCAGTTCTTC.

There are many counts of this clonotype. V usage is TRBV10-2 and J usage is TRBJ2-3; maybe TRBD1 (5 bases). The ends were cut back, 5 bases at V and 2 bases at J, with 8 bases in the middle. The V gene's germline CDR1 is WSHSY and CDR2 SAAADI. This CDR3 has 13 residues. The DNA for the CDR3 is TGCGCCAGCAGTCGCGGACACACAGATACGCAGTATTTT. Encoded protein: CASSRGHTDTQYF.

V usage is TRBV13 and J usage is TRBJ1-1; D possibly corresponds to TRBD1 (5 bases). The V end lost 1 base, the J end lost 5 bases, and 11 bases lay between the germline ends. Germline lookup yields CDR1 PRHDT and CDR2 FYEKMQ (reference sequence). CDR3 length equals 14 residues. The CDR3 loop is CASSLVQGRTEAFF. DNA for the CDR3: TGTGCCAGCAGCTTAGTTCAGGGACGAACTGAAGCTTTCTTT.

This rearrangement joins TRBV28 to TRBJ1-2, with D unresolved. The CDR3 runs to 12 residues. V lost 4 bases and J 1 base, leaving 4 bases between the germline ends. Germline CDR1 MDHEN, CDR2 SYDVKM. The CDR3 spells CASSYNNYGYTF. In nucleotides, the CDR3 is TGTGCCAGCAGTTACAATAACTATGGCTACACCTTC.

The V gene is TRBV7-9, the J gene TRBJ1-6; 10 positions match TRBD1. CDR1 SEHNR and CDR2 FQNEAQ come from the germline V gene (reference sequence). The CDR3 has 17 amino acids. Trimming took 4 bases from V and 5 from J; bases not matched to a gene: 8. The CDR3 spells CASSSWTGGTNNSPLHF. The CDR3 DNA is TGTGCCAGCAGCTCCTGGACAGGGGGTACTAATAATTCACCCCTCCACTTT.

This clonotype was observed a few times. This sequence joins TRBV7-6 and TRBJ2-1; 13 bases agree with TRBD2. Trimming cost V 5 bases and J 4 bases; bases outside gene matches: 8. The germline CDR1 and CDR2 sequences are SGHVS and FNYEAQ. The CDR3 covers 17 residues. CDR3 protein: CASSRPGLAGSYNEQFF. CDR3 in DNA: TGTGCCAGCAGCCGCCCGGGACTAGCGGGGTCTTACAATGAGCAGTTCTTC.

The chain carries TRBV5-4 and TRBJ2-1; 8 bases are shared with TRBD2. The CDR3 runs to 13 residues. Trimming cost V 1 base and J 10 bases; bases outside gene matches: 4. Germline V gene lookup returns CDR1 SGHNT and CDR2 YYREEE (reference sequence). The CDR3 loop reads CASSLSGGAEQFF. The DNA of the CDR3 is TGTGCCAGCAGCTTGTCCGGGGGGGCGGAGCAGTTCTTC.

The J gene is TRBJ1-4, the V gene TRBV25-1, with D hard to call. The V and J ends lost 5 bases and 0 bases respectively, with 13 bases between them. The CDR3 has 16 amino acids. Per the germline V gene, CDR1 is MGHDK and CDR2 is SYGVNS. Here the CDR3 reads CASSFSRLATNEKLFF. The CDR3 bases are TGTGCCAGCAGTTTCTCCAGACTCGCAACTAATGAAAAACTGTTTTTT.

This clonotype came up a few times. The CDR3 region has the DNA TGTGCCAGCAGCTTACCCCGGGACTACACCGTAACCCCCACAGATACGCAGTATTTT. Its translation is CASSLPRDYTVTPTDTQYF. J is TRBJ2-3 and V is TRBV7-2; 7 bases match TRBD2. The CDR3 is 19 residues long. The germline V gene has CDR1 SGHTA and CDR2 FQGNSA. V lost 2 bases to trimming and J lost 2 bases; unmatched junction nucleotides: 16. The variable domain in full, completed from reference TRBV7-2 and TRBJ2-3, reads GAGVSQSPSNKVTEKGKDVELRCDPISGHTALYWYRQSLGQGLEFLIYFQGNSAPDKSGLPSDRFSAERTGGSVSTLTIQRTQQEDSAVYLCASSLPRDYTVTPTDTQYFGPGTRLTVL.